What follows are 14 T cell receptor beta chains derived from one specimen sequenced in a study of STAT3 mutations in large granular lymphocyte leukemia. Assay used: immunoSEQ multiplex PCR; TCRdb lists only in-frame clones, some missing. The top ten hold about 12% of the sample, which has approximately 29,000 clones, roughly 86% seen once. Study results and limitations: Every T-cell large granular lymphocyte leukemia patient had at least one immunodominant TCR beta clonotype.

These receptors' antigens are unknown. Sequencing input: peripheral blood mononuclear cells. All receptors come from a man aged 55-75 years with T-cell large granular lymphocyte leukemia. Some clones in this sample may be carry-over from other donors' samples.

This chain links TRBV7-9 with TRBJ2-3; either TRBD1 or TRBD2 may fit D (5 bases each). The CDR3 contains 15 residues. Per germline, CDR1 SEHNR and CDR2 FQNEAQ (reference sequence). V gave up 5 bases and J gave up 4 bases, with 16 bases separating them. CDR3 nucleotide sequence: TGTGCCAGCAGCCCCCGCGAGGGGCAGGCAGATACGCAGTATTTT. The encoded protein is CASSPREGQADTQYF.

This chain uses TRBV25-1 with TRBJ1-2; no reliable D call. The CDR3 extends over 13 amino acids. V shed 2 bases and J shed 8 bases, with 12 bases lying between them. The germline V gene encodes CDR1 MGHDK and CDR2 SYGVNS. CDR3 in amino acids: CASSERGFWGYTF. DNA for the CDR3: TGTGCCAGCAGTGAACGGGGTTTTTGGGGCTACACCTTC.

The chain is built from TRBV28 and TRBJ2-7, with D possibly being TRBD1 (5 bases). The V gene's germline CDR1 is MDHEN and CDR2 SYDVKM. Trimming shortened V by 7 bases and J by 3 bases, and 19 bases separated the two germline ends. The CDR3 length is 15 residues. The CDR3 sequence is CASTLGAGLYYEQYF. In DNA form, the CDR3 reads TGTGCCAGCACCCTTGGGGCAGGGTTGTACTACGAGCAGTACTTC.

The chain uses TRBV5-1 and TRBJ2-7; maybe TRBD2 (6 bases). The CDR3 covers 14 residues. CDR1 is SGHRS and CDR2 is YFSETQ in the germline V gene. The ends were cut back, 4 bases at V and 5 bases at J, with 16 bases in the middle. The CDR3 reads CASSVTGSLNEQYF. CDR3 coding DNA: TGCGCCAGCAGCGTTACCGGGAGTCTCAACGAGCAGTACTTC.

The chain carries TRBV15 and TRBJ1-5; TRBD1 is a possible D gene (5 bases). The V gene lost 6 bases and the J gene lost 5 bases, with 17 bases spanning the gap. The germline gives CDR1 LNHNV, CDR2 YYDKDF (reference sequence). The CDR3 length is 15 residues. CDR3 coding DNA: TGTGCCACCAGGGCTCGTGGGGGAGATCATCAGCCCCAGCATTTT. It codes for CATRARGGDHQPQHF.

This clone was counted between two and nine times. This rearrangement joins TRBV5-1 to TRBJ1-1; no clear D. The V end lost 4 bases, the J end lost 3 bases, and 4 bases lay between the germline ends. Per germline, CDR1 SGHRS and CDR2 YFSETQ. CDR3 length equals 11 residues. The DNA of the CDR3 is TGCGCCAGCAGCGCGGACACTGAAGCTTTCTTT. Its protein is CASSADTEAFF.

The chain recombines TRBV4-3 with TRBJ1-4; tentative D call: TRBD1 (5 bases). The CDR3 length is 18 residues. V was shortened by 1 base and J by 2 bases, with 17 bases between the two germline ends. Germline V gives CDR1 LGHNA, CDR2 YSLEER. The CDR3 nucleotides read TGCGCCAGCAGCCAAGCTGGTTGGGGGGGGGTGACTAATGAAAAACTGTTTTTT. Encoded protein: CASSQAGWGGVTNEKLFF.

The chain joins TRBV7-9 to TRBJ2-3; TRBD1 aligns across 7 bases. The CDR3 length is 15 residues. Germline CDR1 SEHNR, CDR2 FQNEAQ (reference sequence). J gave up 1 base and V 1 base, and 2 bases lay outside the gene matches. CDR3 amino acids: CASSLGDSRTDTQYF. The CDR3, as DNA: TGTGCCAGCAGCTTAGGGGACAGCCGCACAGATACGCAGTATTTT.

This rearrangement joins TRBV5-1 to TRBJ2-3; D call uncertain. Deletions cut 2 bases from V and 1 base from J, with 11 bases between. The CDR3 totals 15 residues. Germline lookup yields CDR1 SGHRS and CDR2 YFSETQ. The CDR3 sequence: CASSFIPGRTDTQYF. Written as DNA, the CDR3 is TGCGCCAGCAGCTTCATCCCGGGTCGCACAGATACGCAGTATTTT.

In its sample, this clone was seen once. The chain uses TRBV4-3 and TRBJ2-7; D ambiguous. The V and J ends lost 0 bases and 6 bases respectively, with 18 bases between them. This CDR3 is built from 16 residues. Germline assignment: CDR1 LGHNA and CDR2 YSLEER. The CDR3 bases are TGCGCCAGCAGCCAAGAGCCGGCAATCCGAAACTCCGAGCAGTACTTC. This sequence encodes CASSQEPAIRNSEQYF.

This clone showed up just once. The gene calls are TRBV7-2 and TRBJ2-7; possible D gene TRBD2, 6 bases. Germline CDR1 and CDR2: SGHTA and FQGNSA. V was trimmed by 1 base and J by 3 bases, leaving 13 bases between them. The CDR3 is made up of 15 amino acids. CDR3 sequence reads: CASSLGGGLYYEQYF. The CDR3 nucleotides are TGTGCCAGCAGCTTAGGTGGAGGGCTATACTACGAGCAGTACTTC.

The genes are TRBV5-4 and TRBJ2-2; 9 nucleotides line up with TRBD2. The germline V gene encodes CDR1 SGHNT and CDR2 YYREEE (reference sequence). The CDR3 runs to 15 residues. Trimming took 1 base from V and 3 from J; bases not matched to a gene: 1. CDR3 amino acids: CASSLPSGDTGELFF. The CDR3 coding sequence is TGTGCCAGCAGCTTGCCTAGCGGGGACACCGGGGAGCTGTTTTTT.

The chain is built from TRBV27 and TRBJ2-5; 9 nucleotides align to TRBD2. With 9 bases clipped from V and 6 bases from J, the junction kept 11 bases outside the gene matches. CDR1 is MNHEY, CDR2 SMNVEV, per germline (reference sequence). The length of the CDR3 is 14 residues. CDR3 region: CASSLRAGGQTQYF. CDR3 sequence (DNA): TGTGCCAGTTCTCTCAGAGCGGGAGGTCAGACCCAGTACTTC.

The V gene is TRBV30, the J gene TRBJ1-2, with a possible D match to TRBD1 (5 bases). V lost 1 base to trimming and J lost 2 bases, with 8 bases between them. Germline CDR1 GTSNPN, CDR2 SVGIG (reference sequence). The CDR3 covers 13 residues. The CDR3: CAWSGGGNYGYTF. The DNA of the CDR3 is TGTGCCTGGAGTGGGGGGGGGAACTATGGCTACACCTTC.